This T cell receptor beta chain was sequenced during a study of immune evolution from preneoplasia to lung adenocarcinoma. General observations from the study: KRAS-mutant nodules had the highest T cell clonality. Clonality was highest in normal lung, lower in later-stage lesions apparently. From normal lung to invasive adenocarcinoma, top clone frequencies appeared to decrease.

Repertoires were generated with immunoSEQ multiplex PCR, while TCRdb's copy carries only in-frame clones and drops some. This sample has 11,000 to 15,000 clones, with roughly 87% found just once. The germline V gene has CDR1 SGHTA and CDR2 FQGNSA. The CDR3 is made up of 14 amino acids. The ends lost 5 bases at V and 4 bases at J; junction bases unmatched: 3. Two lung cancer pathologists independently confirmed each histologic diagnosis. With regard to this clone: The antigen remains unidentified.

V usage is TRBV7-2 and J usage is TRBJ2-7, with TRBD2 matching 12 bases. Sequencing was done on a sample of FFPE lung adenocarcinoma in situ tissue. The receptor was derived from an older donor with lung adenocarcinoma. The CDR3 loop is CASSPTSGRYEQYF. Here the CDR3 DNA reads TGTGCCAGCAGCCCAACTAGCGGGAGGTACGAGCAGTACTTC.